A selection of T cell receptor beta chains follows, all from one sample in a study of Graves' ophthalmopathy and Graves' hyperthyroidism. TCRdb fed the multiplex PCR reads into MiXCR, producing one record per CDR3 protein. The sample holds roughly 600,000 distinct CDR3 sequences, about 35% seen once. The sequenced sample consisted of peripheral blood or thyroid tissue (not recorded which). The receptors derive from an adult man with Graves' hyperthyroidism. Both conserved end residues are part of each CDR3. A D gene is named only where the DNA matches it firmly. Only part of the rows carry a size: once, few, many, or a class if the clone is expanded.

size	V	J	D	CDR3	DNA
many	TRBV6-5	TRBJ1-1	.	CASSYASGGRAEAFF	TGTGCCAGCAGTTACGCCTCCGGGGGGCGAGCAGAAGCTTTCTTT
many	TRBV7-9	TRBJ2-7	.	CASSSGGLPYEQYF	TGTGCCAGCAGCTCAGGAGGGTTACCCTACGAGCAGTACTTC
many	TRBV5-1	TRBJ1-4	.	CASSLSNRINEKLFF	TGCGCCAGCAGCTTGAGTAACAGGATTAATGAAAAACTGTTTTTT
.	TRBV6-4	TRBJ1-1	.	CASSELRRRGESTEAFF	TGTGCCAGCAGTGAATTACGAAGGCGGGGGGAGAGCACTGAAGCTTTCTTT
.	TRBV6-5	TRBJ2-5	TRBD1	CASGQGAEETQYF	TGTGCCAGCGGGCAGGGGGCAGAAGAGACCCAGTACTTC
few	TRBV15	TRBJ2-1	.	CATSDTIEQFF	TGTGCCACCAGCGACACTATTGAGCAGTTCTTC
.	TRBV5-8	TRBJ1-3	.	CASTLTPYLSGNTIYF	TGTGCCAGCACCCTGACCCCCTACCTCTCTGGAAACACCATATATTTT
few	TRBV10-3	TRBJ2-7	.	CAISGGSSYEQYF	TGTGCCATCAGTGGGGGGAGTTCCTACGAGCAGTACTTC
.	TRBV7-9	TRBJ1-2	.	CASSEGGKWVSGYTF	TGTGCCAGCAGCGAGGGGGGGAAATGGGTCTCTGGCTACACCTTC
.	TRBV25-1	TRBJ1-1	.	CASSELGGEAFF	TGTGCCAGCAGTGAATTAGGGGGAGAAGCTTTCTTT
.	TRBV29-1	TRBJ2-4	.	CSDRTRGADIQYF	TGCAGCGACAGAACCCGTGGCGCAGACATTCAGTACTTC
many	TRBV12-3/TRBV12-4	TRBJ1-1	.	CASSTMRRGTEAFF	TGTGCCAGCAGCACGATGAGAAGGGGCACTGAAGCTTTCTTT
.	TRBV12-3/TRBV12-4	TRBJ2-2	.	CASSQGTAVPPGELFF	TGTGCCAGCAGCCAAGGGACGGCAGTTCCCCCCGGGGAGCTGTTTTTT
.	TRBV20-1	TRBJ1-1	TRBD1	CSARTGRETEAFF	TGCAGTGCTCGGACAGGGAGGGAAACTGAAGCTTTCTTT
.	TRBV29-1	TRBJ1-2	.	CSVKGEDGYTF	TGCAGCGTTAAGGGGGAAGATGGCTACACCTTC
many	TRBV9	TRBJ1-3	.	CASSVNGNTIYF	TGTGCCAGCAGCGTCAATGGAAACACCATATATTTT
.	TRBV28	TRBJ2-7	TRBD1	CASSNRGSEQYF	TGTGCCAGCAGTAACAGGGGTAGCGAGCAGTACTTC
.	TRBV19	TRBJ2-7	.	CASSIDLTGSYEQYF	TGTGCCAGTAGTATAGACTTAACAGGTTCCTACGAGCAGTACTTC
.	TRBV19	TRBJ1-1	.	CASRDTSMVEAFF	TGTGCCAGTAGAGACACCTCGATGGTGGAAGCTTTCTTT
.	TRBV19	TRBJ1-5	.	CASEQGNQPQHF	TGTGCCAGCGAGCAAGGCAATCAGCCCCAGCATTTT
many	TRBV2	TRBJ2-5	TRBD2	CASSDAGLAGKETQYF	TGTGCCAGCAGTGACGCGGGACTAGCGGGGAAAGAGACCCAGTACTTC
many	TRBV2	TRBJ1-5	.	CASSDWGVDSNQPQHF	TGTGCCAGCAGTGATTGGGGGGTAGATAGCAATCAGCCCCAGCATTTT
.	TRBV3-1	TRBJ1-2	.	CASSQDLLVAKYGYTF	TGTGCCAGCAGCCAAGACCTCCTTGTAGCTAAATATGGCTACACCTTC
.	TRBV24-1	TRBJ2-7	TRBD2	CATSDTGTSGAEQYF	TGTGCCACCAGTGATACGGGGACTAGCGGGGCCGAGCAGTACTTC
many	TRBV5-1	TRBJ2-5	.	CASSLSLGEQETQYF	TGCGCCAGCAGCTTATCTTTAGGGGAACAAGAGACCCAGTACTTC
many	TRBV20-1	TRBJ2-5	.	CSARTKQETQYF	TGCAGTGCAAGGACCAAACAAGAGACCCAGTACTTC
.	TRBV25-1	TRBJ1-1	.	CASVETGLNTEAFF	TGTGCCAGCGTTGAAACAGGGCTGAACACTGAAGCTTTCTTT
.	TRBV20-1	TRBJ1-1	.	CSASSGLAGNTEAFF	TGCAGTGCTAGTTCCGGACTAGCGGGGAACACTGAAGCTTTCTTT
few	TRBV4-1	TRBJ2-7	.	CASSSYLGVFYEQYF	TGCGCCAGCAGCTCTTATTTGGGGGTTTTCTACGAGCAGTACTTC
many	TRBV9	TRBJ2-2	.	CASSAPGDGENTGELFF	TGTGCCAGCAGCGCCCCGGGGGACGGCGAGAACACCGGGGAGCTGTTTTTT
many	TRBV19	TRBJ1-2	TRBD1	CASSRGQGNYGYTF	TGTGCCAGTAGTAGGGGACAGGGCAACTATGGCTACACCTTC
many	TRBV2	TRBJ1-3	.	CASSGMGAGTGNTIYF	TGTGCCAGCAGTGGCATGGGGGCAGGCACTGGAAACACCATATATTTT
many	TRBV7-9	TRBJ2-5	.	CASSLGLVAGIGEETQYF	TGTGCCAGCAGCTTAGGTCTCGTCGCAGGGATAGGTGAAGAGACCCAGTACTTC
many	TRBV7-9	TRBJ1-5	TRBD1	CASSADRDRQPQHF	TGTGCCAGCAGCGCCGACAGGGATCGGCAGCCCCAGCATTTT
few	TRBV5-1	TRBJ2-7	.	CASSSLAEDPYEQYF	TGCGCCAGCAGCTCCCTGGCAGAGGACCCCTACGAGCAGTACTTC
.	TRBV29-1	TRBJ1-1	.	CSVEGVAFF	TGCAGCGTTGAGGGGGTTGCTTTCTTT
many	TRBV7-8	TRBJ1-3	.	CASSLGTGLDTIYF	TGTGCCAGCAGCTTAGGGACCGGGCTGGACACCATATATTTT
.	TRBV10-3	TRBJ2-5	.	CAIRQDGRGIKTQYF	TGTGCCATCAGACAGGACGGTAGGGGTATAAAGACCCAGTACTTC
.	TRBV29-1	TRBJ1-1	.	CSSQGPGVEAFF	TGCAGCAGCCAAGGTCCGGGGGTTGAAGCTTTCTTT
many	TRBV7-9	TRBJ1-2	.	CASSSHTGLVDGYTF	TGTGCCAGCAGCTCCCACACGGGGTTGGTCGATGGCTACACCTTC
many	TRBV7-8	TRBJ2-7	.	CASSLSSSANFAYEQYF	TGTGCCAGCAGCTTAAGTAGTAGCGCCAATTTCGCTTACGAGCAGTACTTC
.	TRBV7-3	TRBJ2-7	TRBD2	CASSLTPAGDYEQYF	TGTGCCAGCAGCTTAACTCCAGCGGGGGACTACGAGCAGTACTTC
.	TRBV24-1	TRBJ2-5	.	CATSDMQGGEKFF	TGTGCCACCAGTGACATGCAAGGAGGGGAAAAGTTCTTC
many	TRBV29-1	TRBJ2-2	.	CSVEFVGQVDGELFF	TGCAGCGTTGAATTTGTTGGGCAGGTAGACGGGGAGCTGTTTTTT
.	TRBV10-3	TRBJ1-1	.	CASSSGTENTEAFF	TGTGCCAGCAGTTCCGGAACGGAGAACACTGAAGCTTTCTTT
.	TRBV20-1	TRBJ2-1	TRBD2	CSAKIAGVGYNEQFF	TGCAGTGCTAAAATAGCGGGAGTGGGTTACAATGAGCAGTTCTTC
few	TRBV6-1	TRBJ1-6	.	CATLDALYNSPLHF	TGTGCCACCTTGGACGCTCTTTATAATTCACCCCTCCACTTT
many	TRBV25-1	TRBJ1-1	.	CASTGGRDTEAFF	TGTGCCAGCACGGGGGGCCGGGACACTGAAGCTTTCTTT
.	TRBV11-2	TRBJ2-3	TRBD2	CASSLLVASGGTWDTQYF	TGTGCCAGCAGCTTATTAGTGGCTAGCGGGGGAACATGGGATACGCAGTATTTT
few	TRBV12-3/TRBV12-4	TRBJ2-5	TRBD2	CASSSPGGLAGGKETQYF	TGTGCCAGCAGTTCCCCCGGGGGGTTAGCGGGGGGGAAAGAGACCCAGTACTTC
many	TRBV29-1	TRBJ2-7	TRBD1	CSVTLGQGYSYEQYF	TGCAGCGTAACTCTCGGACAGGGATACTCCTACGAGCAGTACTTC
.	TRBV5-1	TRBJ1-3	TRBD1	CASSTIGTAENTTYF	TGCGCCAGCAGCACCATCGGGACAGCGGAAAACACTACATATTTT
many	TRBV20-1	TRBJ1-1	TRBD1	CSARKQGAPNTEAFF	TGCAGTGCTAGGAAGCAGGGGGCTCCAAACACTGAAGCTTTCTTT
.	TRBV5-1	TRBJ2-5	.	CASSSFTGQRLKETQYF	TGCGCCAGCAGCTCTTTTACCGGACAGCGGCTTAAAGAGACCCAGTACTTC
.	TRBV10-3	TRBJ1-2	.	CAGSFLRRQTNYGYTF	TGTGCCGGCAGTTTTTTAAGACGACAGACTAACTATGGCTACACCTTC
.	TRBV6-5	TRBJ2-7	.	CASSSALLFSYEQYF	TGTGCCAGCAGTTCGGCTTTGTTATTCTCCTACGAGCAGTACTTC
.	TRBV20-1	TRBJ1-6	TRBD1	CSAHRGQGVSNSPLHF	TGCAGTGCTCACCGCGGACAGGGGGTCTCCAATTCACCCCTCCACTTT
few	TRBV7-6	TRBJ2-3	TRBD1	CASSSRGQGASTDTQYF	TGTGCCAGCAGCTCAAGGGGACAGGGGGCATCGACAGATACGCAGTATTTT
many	TRBV7-2	TRBJ1-2	.	CASSLYGGAEGYTF	TGTGCCAGCAGCTTATATGGGGGGGCAGAAGGCTACACCTTC